The 3 T cell receptor beta chains below come from one sample, sequenced in a study of HIV-infected patients and healthy controls. The repertoire came from unfractionated whole blood and reflected all unsorted peripheral T cells. Reverse transcription used 500 to 550 ng RNA and constant-region primers for alpha and beta. Each of the alpha and beta chains got its own library through chain-specific third strand synthesis with indices. TCRdb independently ran MiXCR on the 5' RACE reads; one entry per CDR3 protein. This sample has 11,000 or so distinct CDR3 sequences, with about 5.1% found just once. The specimen sequenced was blood. Receptors were obtained from an adult in good health.

Many counts were recorded for this clonotype. J is TRBJ1-2 and V is TRBV5-1; no reliable D call. The V gene lost 4 bases and the J gene lost 7 bases, with 20 bases spanning the gap. From germline, CDR1 is SGHRS and CDR2 YFSETQ. The length of the CDR3 is 15 residues. The CDR3 bases are TGCGCCAGCAGCCCTAATGGGTACTGGAGGGCTGGCTACACCTTC. Amino acids: CASSPNGYWRAGYTF.

In its sample, this clonotype is medium-sized. The chain combines TRBV5-1 with TRBJ1-4; weak D call: TRBD1 (5 bases). This CDR3 is 14 amino acids long. Germline values: CDR1 SGHRS, CDR2 YFSETQ. The V end was cut by 0 bases, the J end by 6 bases, with 9 bases between. The CDR3: CASSLDGRDEKLFF. The CDR3 DNA reads as TGCGCCAGCAGCTTGGATGGCAGGGATGAAAAACTGTTTTTT. The whole variable domain, remainder taken from reference TRBV5-1 and TRBJ1-4, is KAGVTQTPRYLIKTRGQQVTLSCSPISGHRSVSWYQQTPGQGLQFLFEYFSETQRNKGNFPGRFSGRQFSNSRSEMNVSTLELGDSALYLCASSLDGRDEKLFFGSGTQLSVL.

The rearrangement uses TRBV19 and TRBJ2-7; D unresolved. The CDR3 extends over 11 amino acids. Germline V gene lookup returns CDR1 LNHDA and CDR2 SQIVND (reference sequence). Trimming cost V 4 bases and J 7 bases, with 8 bases left between them. The CDR3 reads CASSTGREQYF. CDR3 coding DNA: TGTGCCAGTAGTACTGGTCGAGAGCAGTACTTC. The whole variable domain, filled in from reference TRBV19 and TRBJ2-7, reads DGGITQSPKYLFRKEGQNVTLSCEQNLNHDAMYWYRQDPGQGLRLIYYSQIVNDFQKGDIAEGYSVSREKKESFPLTVTSAQKNPTAFYLCASSTGREQYFGPGTRLTVT.